These T cell receptor beta chains were read from a single sample in a study of T cell responses to AZD1222 COVID-19 vaccine. TCRdb's table, derived via immunoSEQ multiplex PCR, lists solely in-frame clones and lacks some. The repertoire holds 80,000 to 100,000 clones, with roughly 88% as singletons. Sequencing was performed on peripheral blood, taken on day 0 of AZD1222 vaccination. Every receptor here comes from an adult in good health. CDR3s include the opening cysteine and the closing phenylalanine or tryptophan. The order of the fields is J gene, D gene, V gene, clone size, CDR3 length, CDR3 protein, CDR3 DNA. D genes are given only for firm matches. Not every row has a clone size; where given, it reads once, few, many or a size class.

TRBJ2-1 | . | TRBV9 | . | 14 | CASSVADTYNEQFF | TGTGCCAGCAGCGTAGCGGACACTTACAATGAGCAGTTCTTC
TRBJ1-2 | TRBD1 | TRBV30 | . | 14 | CAWSGDREGYGYTF | TGTGCCTGGAGTGGGGACAGGGAAGGCTATGGCTACACCTTC
TRBJ2-7 | TRBD1 | TRBV18 | . | 15 | CASSLSGQRPYEQYF | TGTGCCAGCTCTCTTTCGGGACAGCGTCCCTACGAGCAGTACTTC
TRBJ1-1 | TRBD1 | TRBV6-1 | . | 15 | CASSDGQGRGTEAFF | TGTGCCAGCAGTGACGGACAGGGAAGAGGCACTGAAGCTTTCTTT
TRBJ2-7 | . | TRBV7-8 | . | 14 | CASSLLAATYEQYF | TGTGCCAGCAGCTTATTAGCGGCGACCTACGAGCAGTACTTC
TRBJ2-5 | . | TRBV7-9 | . | 14 | CASSPQEYQETQYF | TGTGCCAGCAGCCCACAGGAGTACCAAGAGACCCAGTACTTC
TRBJ2-7 | TRBD1 | TRBV6-2/TRBV6-3 | . | 14 | CASSYRQGAYEQYF | TGTGCCAGCAGTTACAGACAGGGGGCCTACGAGCAGTACTTC
TRBJ1-4 | . | TRBV5-1 | . | 15 | CASSLARVANEKLFF | TGCGCCAGCAGCTTGGCGAGGGTCGCTAATGAAAAACTGTTTTTT
TRBJ2-1 | . | TRBV3-1/TRBV3-2 | . | 16 | CASSQVAGVSYNEQFF | TGTGCCAGCAGCCAAGTTGCGGGCGTATCCTACAATGAGCAGTTCTTC
TRBJ1-2 | . | TRBV5-1 | once | 13 | CASSLQGGYGYTF | TGCGCCAGCAGCCTACAGGGTGGATATGGCTACACCTTC
TRBJ2-3 | . | TRBV9 | . | 16 | CASSVAGIVGTDTQYF | TGTGCCAGCAGCGTAGCCGGAATTGTTGGCACAGATACGCAGTATTTT
TRBJ2-1 | . | TRBV30 | once | 14 | CAWSVLPGTGEQFF | TGTGCCTGGAGTGTGCTCCCCGGAACCGGTGAGCAGTTCTTC
TRBJ2-1 | . | TRBV23-1 | . | 14 | CASSQSCQYNEQFF | TGCGCCAGCAGTCAATCGTGCCAGTACAATGAGCAGTTCTTC
TRBJ1-2 | . | TRBV12-3/TRBV12-4 | . | 13 | CASSPGRGYGYTF | TGTGCCAGCAGCCCGGGTCGCGGCTATGGCTACACCTTC
TRBJ2-3 | TRBD1 | TRBV11-1 | . | 12 | CASRLTGNTQYF | TGTGCCAGCCGATTGACAGGGAATACGCAGTATTTT
TRBJ1-4 | . | TRBV10-3 | . | 15 | CAISDVVGSQEKLFF | TGTGCCATCAGTGATGTTGTCGGGTCTCAGGAAAAACTGTTTTTT
TRBJ1-3 | . | TRBV30 | . | 15 | CAWSVGGFSGNTIYF | TGTGCCTGGAGTGTGGGGGGTTTCTCTGGAAACACCATATATTTT
TRBJ1-3 | . | TRBV11-2 | . | 15 | CASSLEARGGNTIYF | TGTGCCAGCAGCTTAGAGGCCAGGGGAGGAAACACCATATATTTT
TRBJ2-7 | TRBD1 | TRBV6-5 | . | 11 | CASSPGGEQYF | TGTGCCAGCAGCCCAGGGGGTGAGCAGTACTTC
TRBJ2-3 | . | TRBV14 | . | 15 | CASSWDFSSTDTQYF | TGTGCCAGCAGCTGGGATTTCTCTAGCACAGATACGCAGTATTTT
TRBJ1-6 | . | TRBV15 | . | 14 | CATSELYRGSPLHF | TGTGCCACCAGCGAGCTATACCGGGGTTCACCCCTCCACTTT
TRBJ1-1 | TRBD1 | TRBV30 | . | 13 | CAWSRDRGTEAFF | TGTGCCTGGAGCCGGGACAGGGGAACTGAAGCTTTCTTT
TRBJ2-5 | TRBD2 | TRBV7-2 | . | 15 | CASSPLAGYQETQYF | TGTGCCAGCAGCCCATTAGCGGGGTACCAAGAGACCCAGTACTTC
TRBJ2-7 | TRBD1 | TRBV6-5 | . | 14 | CASRLRDRGHEQYF | TGTGCCAGCAGACTCCGGGACAGGGGCCACGAGCAGTACTTC
TRBJ2-5 | TRBD2 | TRBV19 | . | 19 | CASSRTSGGTPGTQETQYF | TGTGCCAGTAGTAGGACTAGCGGGGGGACTCCCGGTACCCAAGAGACCCAGTACTTC
TRBJ1-3 | . | TRBV11-2 | . | 15 | CASSPITFSGNTIYF | TGTGCCAGCAGCCCGATAACCTTCTCTGGAAACACCATATATTTT
TRBJ1-6 | . | TRBV25-1 | . | 14 | CASSEGQGNSPLHF | TGTGCCAGCAGTGAAGGGCAGGGGAATTCACCCCTCCACTTT
TRBJ1-5 | . | TRBV10-2 | . | 14 | CASSDPGANQPQHF | TGCGCCAGCAGTGACCCAGGGGCAAATCAGCCCCAGCATTTT
TRBJ2-5 | . | TRBV30 | . | 11 | CAWSVGETQYF | TGTGCCTGGAGTGTAGGAGAGACCCAGTACTTC
TRBJ2-7 | . | TRBV28 | . | 13 | CASSPGASYEQYF | TGTGCCAGCAGTCCCGGGGCCTCCTACGAGCAGTACTTC
TRBJ1-1 | . | TRBV30 | . | 12 | CAWKRDFTEAFF | TGTGCCTGGAAAAGGGATTTCACTGAAGCTTTCTTT
TRBJ2-1 | TRBD1 | TRBV12-3/TRBV12-4 | . | 12 | CASSSTGGKQFF | TGTGCCAGCAGTTCAACAGGGGGAAAGCAGTTCTTC
TRBJ1-2 | TRBD1 | TRBV19 | . | 13 | CASSIGTAYGYTF | TGTGCCAGTAGTATCGGGACAGCCTATGGCTACACCTTC
TRBJ1-2 | . | TRBV15 | . | 14 | CATSRDLQNYGYTF | TGTGCCACCAGCAGAGATCTACAGAACTATGGCTACACCTTC
TRBJ1-4 | TRBD1 | TRBV30 | . | 20 | CAWSEWPTGTGGSRIEKLFF | TGTGCCTGGAGTGAATGGCCAACCGGGACAGGGGGTTCGCGGATTGAAAAACTGTTTTTT
TRBJ1-5 | . | TRBV5-8 | . | 12 | CASSLWKQPQHF | TGTGCCAGCAGCTTGTGGAAACAGCCCCAGCATTTT
TRBJ1-6 | TRBD1 | TRBV19 | . | 14 | CASTDRGSRPPLHF | TGTGCCAGTACCGACAGGGGATCGAGACCACCCCTCCACTTT
TRBJ2-5 | TRBD2 | TRBV7-8 | . | 15 | CASSSIGLAEETQYF | TGTGCCAGCAGCTCAATAGGACTAGCGGAAGAGACCCAGTACTTC
TRBJ1-2 | . | TRBV2 | . | 14 | CASKSTIGLYGYTF | TGTGCCAGCAAGTCAACGATTGGTCTCTATGGCTACACCTTC
TRBJ2-7 | . | TRBV5-1 | . | 15 | CASRPQGTSGYEQYF | TGCGCCAGCCGTCCACAGGGTACCTCGGGATACGAGCAGTACTTC
TRBJ1-1 | . | TRBV6-2/TRBV6-3 | . | 14 | CASSYGGSGTEAFF | TGTGCCAGCAGTTACGGAGGAAGTGGCACTGAAGCTTTCTTT
TRBJ1-5 | . | TRBV12-3/TRBV12-4 | . | 13 | CASSFGRTQPQHF | TGTGCCAGCAGTTTTGGCAGAACCCAGCCCCAGCATTTT
TRBJ1-1 | . | TRBV9 | . | 13 | CASSGRVGTEAFF | TGTGCCAGCAGCGGAAGGGTGGGCACTGAAGCTTTCTTT
TRBJ2-3 | . | TRBV10-3 | . | 11 | CAALTADTQYF | TGTGCCGCACTCACGGCAGATACGCAGTATTTT
TRBJ1-1 | . | TRBV7-2 | . | 17 | CASSLIVAGLMNTEAFF | TGTGCCAGCAGCTTAATCGTCGCGGGTTTAATGAACACTGAAGCTTTCTTT
TRBJ1-1 | . | TRBV10-3 | . | 18 | CAISEVPFTGTTNTEAFF | TGTGCCATCAGTGAGGTCCCCTTTACCGGGACAACGAACACTGAAGCTTTCTTT
TRBJ1-5 | . | TRBV6-1 | . | 13 | CASSEFGDQPQHF | TGTGCCAGCAGTGAATTTGGAGATCAGCCCCAGCATTTT
TRBJ2-1 | TRBD2 | TRBV11-2 | . | 16 | CASSGTSPSSYNEQFF | TGTGCCAGCAGCGGGACTAGCCCGAGCTCCTACAATGAGCAGTTCTTC
TRBJ1-1 | . | TRBV5-1 | once | 14 | CASSLDGMNTEAFF | TGCGCCAGCAGCTTGGACGGTATGAACACTGAAGCTTTCTTT
TRBJ1-2 | TRBD1 | TRBV3-1/TRBV3-2 | . | 14 | CASSQATGRYGYTF | TGTGCCAGCAGCCAAGCGACAGGGCGGTATGGCTACACCTTC
TRBJ1-5 | TRBD1 | TRBV28 | . | 16 | CASSSWTGDGNQPQHF | TGTGCCAGCAGTTCATGGACAGGGGACGGCAATCAGCCACAGCATTTT
TRBJ2-1 | TRBD2 | TRBV7-2 | . | 16 | CASSLGSGGAYNEQFF | TGTGCCAGCAGCTTAGGTAGCGGGGGGGCCTACAATGAGCAGTTCTTC
TRBJ2-3 | TRBD2 | TRBV9 | . | 14 | CASSTAGATDTQYF | TGTGCCAGCAGCACAGCGGGGGCCACAGATACGCAGTATTTT
TRBJ2-5 | TRBD1 | TRBV7-3 | . | 13 | CASSSGGWETQYF | TGTGCCAGCTCATCAGGGGGCTGGGAGACCCAGTACTTC
TRBJ1-5 | . | TRBV19 | . | 17 | CASTTQKGDWRNQPQHF | TGTGCCAGTACAACCCAAAAAGGGGATTGGCGCAATCAGCCCCAGCATTTT
TRBJ1-2 | . | TRBV2 | . | 12 | CASTVGGHGYTF | TGTGCCAGCACCGTTGGGGGACATGGCTACACCTTC
TRBJ1-3 | . | TRBV11-2 | . | 12 | CASSYSGNTIYF | TGTGCCAGCAGCTACTCTGGAAACACCATATATTTT